This TCR beta chain derives from a study of blood T cell repertoires in COVID-19. Looking at the study overall: Acute-phase and convalescent COVID-19 samples originated in the United States, Italy and Spain. T cells, B-cell-depleted T cells, or PBMCs supplied cDNA or gDNA.

Authors' methods: The assay estimated nucleated cells by amplifying reference gene primers. The protocol was immunoSEQ multiplex PCR, while the TCRdb copy is restricted to in-frame clones and leaves out a portion. The DNA was the basis for D and trimming; V, J and clone size are from that table. The profile shows about 230,000 clones, around 86% of them singletons. V shed 7 bases, J shed 5 bases, and the junction held 3 bases outside the gene matches. This CDR3 is 12 amino acids long. Germline loops: CDR1 SGHTA, CDR2 FQGTGA. Those enrolled in Seattle joined during active infection and were followed longitudinally afterward.

The sequencing sample was made of peripheral blood. The receptor was isolated from a man over 45 with COVID-19, enrolled during active disease. The chain carries TRBV7-3 and TRBJ2-5, with 8 bases lining up with TRBD2. In DNA form, the CDR3 reads TGTGCCAGCAAGGGACTAGGGGAGACCCAGTACTTC. This encodes CASKGLGETQYF.